Listed below are T cell receptor beta chains from one sample, sequenced in a study of T cells in Graves' hyperthyroidism and ophthalmopathy. TCRdb fed the multiplex PCR reads into MiXCR, producing one record per CDR3 protein. The data hold fewer than 110,000 distinct CDR3 sequences, with about 15% observed a single time. Sequencing was carried out using blood. The source of these receptors is a woman aged 50 to 60 with Graves' hyperthyroidism. CDR3s include the opening cysteine and the closing phenylalanine or tryptophan. The D gene is left open where the match is weak.

d_call j_call v_call cdr3_aa
- TRBJ1-1 TRBV3-1 CASSHVGGDTEAFF
- TRBJ1-2 TRBV20-1 CSAPLAGVYGYTF
TRBD1 TRBJ2-1 TRBV29-1 CSVDGTGVTDEQFF
- TRBJ2-1 TRBV2 CASGPLYEQFF
TRBD1 TRBJ1-5 TRBV5-5 CASSLTGTGGQPQHF
- TRBJ2-1 TRBV12-3/TRBV12-4 CASSDLSVGFF
- TRBJ1-4 TRBV11-2 CASSPSGTAMSVANEKLFF
- TRBJ1-4 TRBV7-6 CASSLTEFGEKLFF
- TRBJ2-1 TRBV20-1 CSASPRGGKDEQFF
- TRBJ2-3 TRBV24-1 CATSNTSTSQYF
TRBD1 TRBJ2-7 TRBV2 CASRARTGTSYEQYF
- TRBJ2-1 TRBV20-1 CSARVQNNEQFF
- TRBJ2-1 TRBV7-8 CASSLAPSDNEQFF
TRBD2 TRBJ2-1 TRBV9 CASSEGGLADYNEQFF
TRBD1 TRBJ1-2 TRBV5-4 CASSRTGQTNYGYTF
- TRBJ2-7 TRBV28 CASSEPGGRDFYEQYF
- TRBJ2-3 TRBV12-3/TRBV12-4 CASSFTDTQYF
- TRBJ1-1 TRBV19 CASSSLLQGGGNTEAFF
- TRBJ2-7 TRBV6-1 CASRDPGAEQYF
TRBD1 TRBJ1-2 TRBV30 CAWRRDSSRGYTF
TRBD2 TRBJ2-5 TRBV6-1 CASSYSGRAGETQYF
- TRBJ2-2 TRBV5-5 CASSLTSTNTGELFF
- TRBJ2-2 TRBV2 CASSVRILNTGELFF
TRBD1 TRBJ2-3 TRBV12-3/TRBV12-4 CASTRTGLEDTQYF
TRBD2 TRBJ2-1 TRBV7-9 CASSLFVPGLAGGGLKGDEQFF
TRBD1 TRBJ1-6 TRBV6-1 CASSGDRSPYNSPLHF
- TRBJ1-1 TRBV6-5 CASSYGRDITEAFF
TRBD2 TRBJ2-5 TRBV9 CASSVGSSGGQETQYF
- TRBJ2-5 TRBV13 CASSSPQAIQETQYF
- TRBJ2-2 TRBV11-2 CASSLGSTGELFF
- TRBJ2-1 TRBV5-1 CASSVGGLSYNEQFF
TRBD2 TRBJ2-7 TRBV2 CASRGLAGVGEQYF
TRBD1 TRBJ2-3 TRBV29-1 CSVGQGGDTQYF
TRBD2 TRBJ2-3 TRBV5-6 CASSLGPSGSGTDTQYF
- TRBJ2-5 TRBV7-6 CASSPLDSQETQYF
TRBD1 TRBJ1-2 TRBV20-1 CSARTGGFNYGYTF
TRBD1 TRBJ1-2 TRBV5-8 CASSLPDREYGYTF
TRBD2 TRBJ2-2 TRBV3-1 CASSPRGGSSGELFF
TRBD1 TRBJ1-1 TRBV27 CASRPTGGRVTEAFF
TRBD1 TRBJ1-6 TRBV4-1 CASSQVGGADSPLHF
- TRBJ2-5 TRBV6-1 CASSEAQPGQETQYF
- TRBJ1-2 TRBV19 CASSRGLSNYGYTF
- TRBJ2-1 TRBV9 CASRSGGEQFF
- TRBJ1-3 TRBV28 CASSSRIVQGGNTIYF
- TRBJ1-4 TRBV20-1 CSARTHRAANEKLFF